What follows is one T cell receptor beta chain and its context. Its specificity is not known. The record originates from a study of shared clonotypes between healthy human individuals. The study's findings and limits: All-four-donor shared clonotypes had higher generation probabilities than non-shared clonotypes did. Researchers found naive subsets generally carried larger estimated richness than memory subsets. Rarefaction exposed incomplete sorted-subset sequencing despite large depth.

The naive CD8 population came from CD45RO-negative cells selected for CCR7, without terminally differentiated effector memory CD45RA+ cells. CDR3 length equals 14 residues. V shed 3 bases and J shed 8 bases, with 13 bases lying between them. Germline CDR1 and CDR2: MDHEN and SYDVKM. Measured with immunoSEQ multiplex PCR; TCRdb has only the in-frame clones, and not every one. The sample holds millions of clones, around 96% seen once. The chain carries TRBV28 and TRBJ2-2; D is ambiguous. What was sequenced was naive CD8+ T cells sorted from blood. This receptor was identified in a man between 18 and 35 years old in good health. CDR3 sequence: CASSFRPLGGELFF. The CDR3 DNA sequence: TGTGCCAGCAGTTTTCGGCCTCTTGGGGGGGAGCTGTTTTTT.